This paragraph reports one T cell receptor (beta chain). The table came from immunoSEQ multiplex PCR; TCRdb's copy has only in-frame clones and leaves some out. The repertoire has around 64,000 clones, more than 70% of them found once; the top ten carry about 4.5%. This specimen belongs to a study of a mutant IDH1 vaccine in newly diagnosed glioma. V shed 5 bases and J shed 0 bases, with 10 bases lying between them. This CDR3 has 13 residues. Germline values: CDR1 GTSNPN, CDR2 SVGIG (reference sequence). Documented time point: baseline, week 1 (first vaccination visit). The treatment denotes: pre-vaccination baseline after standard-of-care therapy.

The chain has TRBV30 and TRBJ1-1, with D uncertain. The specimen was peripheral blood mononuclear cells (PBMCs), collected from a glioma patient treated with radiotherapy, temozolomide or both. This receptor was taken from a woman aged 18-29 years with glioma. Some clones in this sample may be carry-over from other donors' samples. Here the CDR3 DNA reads TGTGCCTGGGAGGAGTTCATGAACACTGAAGCTTTCTTT. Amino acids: CAWEEFMNTEAFF.